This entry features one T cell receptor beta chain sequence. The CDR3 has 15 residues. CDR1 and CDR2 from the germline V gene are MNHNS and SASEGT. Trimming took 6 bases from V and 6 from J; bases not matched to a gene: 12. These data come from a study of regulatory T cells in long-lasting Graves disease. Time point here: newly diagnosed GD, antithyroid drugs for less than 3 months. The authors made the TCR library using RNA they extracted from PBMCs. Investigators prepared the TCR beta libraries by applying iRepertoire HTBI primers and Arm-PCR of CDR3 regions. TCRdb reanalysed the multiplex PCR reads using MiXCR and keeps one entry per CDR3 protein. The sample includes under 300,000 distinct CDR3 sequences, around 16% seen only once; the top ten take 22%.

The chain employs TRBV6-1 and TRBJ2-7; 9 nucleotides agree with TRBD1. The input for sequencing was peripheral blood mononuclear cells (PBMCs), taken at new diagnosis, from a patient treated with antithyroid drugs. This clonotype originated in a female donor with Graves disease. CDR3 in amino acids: CASSSPPGQGGEQYF. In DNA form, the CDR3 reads TGTGCCAGCAGCTCCCCCCCGGGACAGGGAGGCGAGCAGTACTTC.